The clone carrying this TCR beta chain was counted between two and nine times. The method was immunoSEQ multiplex PCR; TCRdb's version includes in-frame clones alone and lacks a portion of them. The table records tens of thousands of clones, 65% to 90% of them present only once. This entry is derived from a study of PD-L1 blockade in urothelial cancer. Time point: pretreatment peripheral blood. Per germline, CDR1 LNHDA and CDR2 SQIVND (reference sequence). Trimming took off 7 bases at V and 4 bases at J, with 13 bases between the two ends. This CDR3 contains 13 residues. This chain joins TRBV19 and TRBJ1-1; D is possibly TRBD1 (6 bases). The TCR sequence derives from a man between 65 and 85 years old with urothelial cancer. The starting material was PBMCs, obtained around atezolizumab (anti-PD-L1) treatment. This CDR3 reads CASTQGRFTEAFF. The CDR3 nucleotides are TGTGCCAGTACTCAGGGGCGATTCACTGAAGCTTTCTTT.